This TCR beta chain appears in the sequencing data of a study of T cell responses to AZD1222 COVID-19 vaccine. Study in general: Researchers grouped second doses given at about 4 or about 12 weeks into one pool. General study results and limits: Donors skewed white British and female; clonal diversity was possibly underestimated.

Using immunoSEQ multiplex PCR, the repertoire was profiled, and TCRdb retains in-frame clones only, with some absent. The sample holds about 120,000 clones, approximately 90% seen once. Worth noting for this clone: As yet, its antigen is unknown.

Trimming removed 3 bases from V and 1 base from J, with 16 bases in between. This CDR3 contains 16 residues. Looked up from germline, CDR1 is MGHRA and CDR2 is YSYEKL. This clonotype was sampled from an adult in good health. This specimen consisted of peripheral blood, obtained on day 0 of AZD1222 vaccination. The genes are TRBV4-1 and TRBJ2-7; D is unresolved. CDR3 nucleotides: TGCGCCAGCAGCCAGATCGATCTAGACGGATCCTACGAGCAGTACTTC. Its protein product is CASSQIDLDGSYEQYF.